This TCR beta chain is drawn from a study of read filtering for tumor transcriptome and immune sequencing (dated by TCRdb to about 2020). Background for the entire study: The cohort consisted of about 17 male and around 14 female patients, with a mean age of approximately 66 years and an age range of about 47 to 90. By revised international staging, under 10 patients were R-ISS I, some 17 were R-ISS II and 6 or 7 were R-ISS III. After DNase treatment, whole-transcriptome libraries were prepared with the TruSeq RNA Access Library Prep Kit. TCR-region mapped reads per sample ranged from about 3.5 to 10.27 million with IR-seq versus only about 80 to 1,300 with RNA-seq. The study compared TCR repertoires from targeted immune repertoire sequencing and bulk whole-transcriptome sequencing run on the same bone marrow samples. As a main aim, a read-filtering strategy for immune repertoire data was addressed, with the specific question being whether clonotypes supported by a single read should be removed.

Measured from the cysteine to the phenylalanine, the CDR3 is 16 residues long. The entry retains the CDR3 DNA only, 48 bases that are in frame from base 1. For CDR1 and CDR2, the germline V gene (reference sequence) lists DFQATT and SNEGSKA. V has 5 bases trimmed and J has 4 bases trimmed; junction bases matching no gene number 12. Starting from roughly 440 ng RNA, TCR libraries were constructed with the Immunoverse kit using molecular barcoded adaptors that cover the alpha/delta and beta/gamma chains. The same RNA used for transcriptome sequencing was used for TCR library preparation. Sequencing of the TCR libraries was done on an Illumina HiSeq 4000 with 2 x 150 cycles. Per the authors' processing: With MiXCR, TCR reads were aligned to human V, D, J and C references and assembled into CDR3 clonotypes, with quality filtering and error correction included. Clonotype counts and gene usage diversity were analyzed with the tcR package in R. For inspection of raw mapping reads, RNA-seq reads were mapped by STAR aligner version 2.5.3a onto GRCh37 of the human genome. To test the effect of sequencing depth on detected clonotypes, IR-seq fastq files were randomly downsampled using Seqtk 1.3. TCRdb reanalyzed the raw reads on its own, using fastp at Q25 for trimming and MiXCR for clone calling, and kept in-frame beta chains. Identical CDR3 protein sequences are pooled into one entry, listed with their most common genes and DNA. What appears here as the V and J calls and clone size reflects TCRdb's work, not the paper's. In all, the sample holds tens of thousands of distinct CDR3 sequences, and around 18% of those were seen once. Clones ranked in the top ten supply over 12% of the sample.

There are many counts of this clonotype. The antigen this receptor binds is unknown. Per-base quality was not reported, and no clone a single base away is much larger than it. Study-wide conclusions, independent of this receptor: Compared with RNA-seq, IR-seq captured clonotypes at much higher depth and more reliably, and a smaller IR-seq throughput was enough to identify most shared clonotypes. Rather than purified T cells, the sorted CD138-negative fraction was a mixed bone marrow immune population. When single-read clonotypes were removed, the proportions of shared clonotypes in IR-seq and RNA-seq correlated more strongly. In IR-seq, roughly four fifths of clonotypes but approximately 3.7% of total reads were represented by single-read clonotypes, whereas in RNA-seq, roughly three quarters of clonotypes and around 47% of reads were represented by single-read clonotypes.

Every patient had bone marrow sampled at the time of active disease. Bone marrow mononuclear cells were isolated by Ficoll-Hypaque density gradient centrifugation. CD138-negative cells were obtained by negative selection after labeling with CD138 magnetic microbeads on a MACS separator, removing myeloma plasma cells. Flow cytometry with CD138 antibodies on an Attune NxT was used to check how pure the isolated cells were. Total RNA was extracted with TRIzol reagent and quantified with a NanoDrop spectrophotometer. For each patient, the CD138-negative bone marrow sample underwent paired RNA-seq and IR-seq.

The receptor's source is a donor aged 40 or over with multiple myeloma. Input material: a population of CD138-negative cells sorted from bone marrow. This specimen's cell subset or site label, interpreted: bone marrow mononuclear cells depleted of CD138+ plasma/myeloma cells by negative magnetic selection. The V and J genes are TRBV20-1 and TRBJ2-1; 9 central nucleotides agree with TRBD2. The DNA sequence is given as TGCAGTGCTTTAAACTTAGCGGGAGTATCATACAATGAGCAGTTCTTC. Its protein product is CSALNLAGVSYNEQFF.